This T cell receptor (beta chain) was captured by sequencing in a study of response to subunit inactivated influenza vaccine. The table lists this clonotype with a few counts. TCRdb passed the RT-PCR reads through MiXCR, listing each CDR3 protein once. The top ten hold about 10% of the sample, which has more than 550,000 distinct CDR3 sequences, 11% seen once. Unmatched junction bases numbered 9, after V lost 5 bases and J lost 4 bases. CDR1 and CDR2 from the germline V gene are SGHRS and YFSETQ. CDR3 length: 15 residues. A further study also used this sample, focusing on T cells expressing NK-cell markers. As that study records: Synthesis of TCR beta cDNA relied on 5'RACE template switching carrying UMIs.

The chain joins TRBV5-1 to TRBJ2-5; TRBD1 matches 9 bases. This sequence originates from a man aged 50 or older who received an inactivated influenza vaccine. Sequencing was performed on PBMCs from blood, taken on the day of vaccination. DNA of the CDR3: TGCGCCAGCAGACATACAGGGGGCGCTGGAGAGACCCAGTACTTC. Translated, it gives CASRHTGGAGETQYF.